This TCR beta chain comes out of a study of cytomegalovirus exposure and HLA in healthy donors. The ends were cut back, 5 bases at V and 5 bases at J, with 11 bases in the middle. The germline V gene has CDR1 SGHVS and CDR2 FNYEAQ. This CDR3 comprises 13 residues. In its sample, this clone was seen a few times. Primers included in the PCR were 60 Vbeta and 13 Jbeta primers. Produced via immunoSEQ multiplex PCR; TCRdb's table is partial and in-frame only. Here the sample spans under 140,000 clones, 76% being singletons. J is TRBJ2-3 and V is TRBV7-6; TRBD2 is a possible D gene (5 bases). The sequenced material came from PBMCs. This TCR came from a man aged 25 to 45 in good health and CMV-seropositive. The CDR3 nucleotides read TGTGCCAGCAGCCAAGACCGGGGAGATACGCAGTATTTT. Encoded protein: CASSQDRGDTQYF.